The sequence of this TCR beta chain was determined in a study of T cells after yellow fever vaccination. This clonotype was detected many times. Its antigen is unknown. This CDR3 contains 11 residues. The germline V and J ends were trimmed by 6 bases and 3 bases, with 6 bases remaining between them. Germline V gene lookup returns CDR1 MDHEN and CDR2 SYDVKM. Findings of the study overall: Reappearance after the booster was seen for most primary-vaccination clones, at about 95% CD4 and around 90% CD8.

TCRdb re-analysed the 5' RACE reads in MiXCR, keeping a single row per CDR3 protein. Counted here are about 210,000 distinct CDR3 sequences, 6.7% occurring once; the ten biggest clones make up 1.1%. The gene calls are TRBV28 and TRBJ2-7, with D possibly matching TRBD1 (5 bases). This receptor was taken from a man aged 25 to 40 who received the YFV17D yellow fever vaccine. The specimen was CD4+ T cells sorted from PBMCs, collected on the day of the yellow fever booster vaccination. This CDR3 reads CASRGLYEQYF. Here the CDR3 DNA reads TGTGCCAGCAGGGGGCTCTACGAGCAGTACTTC.